The 31 T cell receptor beta chains presented below share a single source sample, sequenced in a study of T cells after posttransplantation cyclophosphamide. Measured with immunoSEQ multiplex PCR; TCRdb has only the in-frame clones, and not every one. The data show about 47,000 clones, with roughly nine tenths seen just once and 3% to 3.5% held by the top ten. The sequenced material came from PBMCs. These receptors all stem from a woman in her 50s in good health and a related stem cell transplant donor.

This chain links TRBV5-1 with TRBJ2-6; TRBD2 is a possible D gene (7 bases). Per germline, CDR1 SGHRS and CDR2 YFSETQ. The CDR3 consists of 19 residues. With 3 bases removed from V and 0 bases from J, the gap between germline ends came to 19 bases. CDR3 residues: CASSSGRGVTPSGANVLTF. The DNA of the CDR3 is TGCGCCAGCAGCTCGGGGAGGGGGGTCACTCCCTCTGGGGCCAACGTCCTGACTTTC.

V and J are TRBV18 and TRBJ2-5; 7 nucleotides match TRBD1. The CDR3 length is 14 residues. V shed 2 bases and J 3 bases; nucleotides not matched to a gene: 3. Germline values: CDR1 KGHSH, CDR2 LQKENI. The CDR3 loop reads CASSPSGTEETQYF. The CDR3 DNA reads TGTGCCAGCTCACCATCAGGGACAGAAGAGACCCAGTACTTC.

This chain joins TRBV18 and TRBJ2-7; 9 positions match TRBD2. The germline V gene encodes CDR1 KGHSH and CDR2 LQKENI. Germline trimming cut 5 bases from V and 0 bases from J; bases unmatched to any gene: 2. CDR3 length: 14 residues. The CDR3 DNA is TGTGCCAGCTCAGCGGGGGGGCACTCCTACGAGCAGTACTTC. Translated: CASSAGGHSYEQYF.

The chain is built from TRBV28 and TRBJ2-1; D is undetermined. Germline V gene data show CDR1 as MDHEN and CDR2 as SYDVKM. Trimming shortened V by 3 bases and J by 4 bases, and 13 bases separated the two germline ends. The CDR3 runs 15 residues. CDR3 protein: CASSFSSRAYNEQFF. The DNA for the CDR3 is TGTGCCAGCAGTTTTTCCTCCCGAGCGTACAATGAGCAGTTCTTC. The whole variable domain, filled in from reference TRBV28 and TRBJ2-1, reads DVKVTQSSRYLVKRTGEKVFLECVQDMDHENMFWYRQDPGLGLRLIYFSYDVKMKEKGDIPEGYSVSREKKERFSLILESASTNQTSMYLCASSFSSRAYNEQFFGPGTRLTVL.

The rearrangement links TRBV5-8 to TRBJ2-7; TRBD1 agrees at 9 bases. The V and J ends lost 4 bases and 2 bases, in that order; junction bases with no gene match: 4. Per the germline V gene, CDR1 is SGHTS and CDR2 is YDEGEE. The CDR3 sequence is 14 residues long. CDR3 in amino acids: CASSERQGAYEQYF. The CDR3 nucleotides read TGTGCCAGCAGCGAACGACAGGGGGCCTACGAGCAGTACTTC.

This clone was found a few times. This rearrangement joins TRBV2 to TRBJ1-4; 9 nucleotides match TRBD1. Unmatched junction bases numbered 2, after V lost 1 base and J lost 8 bases. CDR3 length equals 14 residues. Germline loops: CDR1 SNHLY, CDR2 FYNNEI. The CDR3 DNA reads as TGTGCCAGCAGTGAAGGGACAGGGGACGAAAAACTGTTTTTT. Translation gives CASSEGTGDEKLFF.

This rearrangement joins TRBV30 to TRBJ2-1; 7 bases agree with TRBD2. The ends lost 2 bases at V and 6 bases at J; junction bases unmatched: 7. The V gene's germline CDR1 is GTSNPN and CDR2 SVGIG (reference sequence). The CDR3 covers 14 residues. Here the CDR3 reads CAWSMGLPSNEQFF. CDR3 nucleotides: TGTGCCTGGAGTATGGGACTACCGTCCAATGAGCAGTTCTTC.

The rearrangement uses TRBV15 and TRBJ1-5, with unresolved D. The germline V gene encodes CDR1 LNHNV and CDR2 YYDKDF (reference sequence). V gave up 0 bases and J gave up 0 bases, with 9 bases separating them. This CDR3 contains 16 residues. CDR3 DNA sequence: TGTGCCACCAGCAGAGATGGGGAGGCTAGCAATCAGCCCCAGCATTTT. It yields the protein CATSRDGEASNQPQHF.

The chain uses TRBV19 and TRBJ1-5, with a weak D call TRBD1 (5 bases). The germline CDR1 and CDR2 sequences are LNHDA and SQIVND (reference sequence). The CDR3 extends over 15 amino acids. Trimming removed 5 bases from V and 6 bases from J, with 17 bases in between. CDR3 coding DNA: TGTGCCAGTAGTCCCGACAGCCAGGAGAGTCAGCCCCAGCATTTT. As protein: CASSPDSQESQPQHF.

This clone showed up just a few times. This chain uses TRBV28 with TRBJ2-7; 7 bases agree with TRBD1. CDR3 length equals 14 residues. V was clipped by 2 bases and J by 2 bases; unmatched bases: 3. Per the germline V gene, CDR1 is MDHEN and CDR2 is SYDVKM. The CDR3 region is CASSLRGQAYEQYF. In DNA form, the CDR3 reads TGTGCCAGCAGTTTAAGGGGGCAGGCCTACGAGCAGTACTTC.

This chain joins TRBV19 and TRBJ1-2, with TRBD1 matching over 8 bases. There are 12 residues in the CDR3. The germline CDR1 and CDR2 sequences are LNHDA and SQIVND (reference sequence). The junction had 2 bases not matched to a gene; V was cut back by 8 bases and J by 3 bases. The CDR3 loop is CASWTGHYGYTF. CDR3 DNA sequence: TGTGCCAGTTGGACAGGGCACTATGGCTACACCTTC.

This clone showed up just a few times. The chain is built from TRBV19 and TRBJ2-1; D uncertain. The germline gives CDR1 LNHDA, CDR2 SQIVND (reference sequence). The ends were cut back, 5 bases at V and 5 bases at J, with 4 bases in the middle. The CDR3 length is 11 residues. The CDR3 DNA follows: TGTGCCAGTAGTCAAAACAATGAGCAGTTCTTC. It translates to CASSQNNEQFF.

The rearrangement uses TRBV28 and TRBJ1-5; TRBD1 is a possible D gene (5 bases). V was pared by 5 bases and J by 5 bases, with 13 bases between. This CDR3 is built from 14 residues. Germline CDR1 reads MDHEN; CDR2 reads SYDVKM. The CDR3, as DNA: TGTGCCAGCAGTACATATTCGGGGGATCAGCCCCAGCATTTT. Its translation is CASSTYSGDQPQHF.

The V and J genes are TRBV28 and TRBJ2-3; TRBD1 matches 12 bases. The trim removed 6 bases at V and 6 bases at J, leaving 10 bases unmatched. The CDR3 sequence is 16 residues long. CDR1 is MDHEN and CDR2 is SYDVKM in the germline V gene. CDR3 DNA sequence: TGTGCCAGCAGCTTCCCCGGGACAGGGGGCTCGGATACGCAGTATTTT. Its protein product is CASSFPGTGGSDTQYF.

This chain joins TRBV19 and TRBJ2-2; 10 bases map to TRBD1. The CDR3 length is 16 residues. Trimming at V came to 6 bases and at J to 7 bases, leaving 11 bases not matched to a gene. Germline V CDR1 and CDR2: LNHDA, SQIVND (reference sequence). CDR3 region: CASRDPGTGVRGELFF. As DNA, the CDR3 is TGTGCCAGTAGAGACCCCGGGACAGGGGTCCGCGGGGAGCTGTTTTTT.

Concerning this clone itself: Within the sample, other DNA sequences also encode this same CDR3. The chain couples TRBV7-8 to TRBJ1-6, with D possibly matching TRBD1 (5 bases). There are 13 residues in the CDR3. Germline V gene lookup returns CDR1 SGHVS and CDR2 FQNEAQ. Trimming took off 1 base at V and 13 bases at J, with 11 bases between the two ends. CDR3 amino acids: CASSLGRASPLHF. The CDR3, as DNA: TGTGCCAGCAGCTTAGGCAGGGCTTCCCCCCTCCACTTT.

This chain uses TRBV5-1 with TRBJ1-2; D is perhaps TRBD1 (6 bases). The CDR3 has 14 residues. With 4 bases removed from V and 7 bases from J, the gap between germline ends came to 17 bases. Germline lookup yields CDR1 SGHRS and CDR2 YFSETQ. CDR3 loop: CASSRLGRGSGYTF. CDR3 bases: TGCGCCAGCAGCCGATTAGGCAGGGGCTCTGGCTACACCTTC.

The CDR3 loop reads CASSLEVAGLGETQYF. The CDR3 DNA is TGTGCCAGCAGCTTGGAGGTAGCGGGGTTAGGTGAGACCCAGTACTTC. The chain recombines TRBV5-6 with TRBJ2-5, with TRBD2 identical over 8 bases. CDR1 and CDR2 from the germline V gene are SGHDT and YYEEEE. Losses at the gene ends were 0 bases for V and 5 bases for J; bases not matched to a gene: 9. The CDR3 runs to 16 residues.

CDR3: CASSPPIADTQYF. The CDR3 DNA sequence: TGTGCCAGCAGCCCCCCCATTGCGGATACGCAGTATTTT. The V and J genes are TRBV7-6 and TRBJ2-3; D is ambiguous. Germline-derived CDR1 and CDR2 are SGHVS and FNYEAQ. Trimming left V 5 bases short and J 6 bases short, with 12 bases between. The CDR3 runs to 13 residues.

The chain combines TRBV5-1 with TRBJ2-5, with 12 bases fitting TRBD1. Per germline, CDR1 SGHRS and CDR2 YFSETQ. J lost 4 bases, V lost 0 bases, and 4 bases had no gene match. The CDR3 loop spans 16 amino acids. CDR3: CASSLVGTGGIETQYF. DNA for the CDR3: TGCGCCAGCAGCTTGGTGGGGACAGGGGGCATAGAGACCCAGTACTTC.

The chain is built from TRBV19 and TRBJ2-1; 16 bases map to TRBD2. Losses at the gene ends were 5 bases for V and 6 bases for J; bases not matched to a gene: 7. CDR1 and CDR2 (germline): LNHDA, SQIVND (reference sequence). The CDR3 has 17 amino acids. CDR3 sequence: CASSGGLAGGPVNEQFF. The DNA for the CDR3 is TGTGCCAGTAGTGGGGGACTAGCGGGAGGGCCGGTCAATGAGCAGTTCTTC. Looking up the rest from reference TRBV19 and TRBJ2-1 gives the full variable domain: DGGITQSPKYLFRKEGQNVTLSCEQNLNHDAMYWYRQDPGQGLRLIYYSQIVNDFQKGDIAEGYSVSREKKESFPLTVTSAQKNPTAFYLCASSGGLAGGPVNEQFFGPGTRLTVL.

The count of this clone is one. The chain carries TRBV6-6 and TRBJ2-5, with 7 nucleotides matching TRBD1. Germline V gene sequence: CDR1 MNHNY, CDR2 SVGAGI (reference sequence). V lost 4 bases and J lost 3; bases outside the gene matches: 8. The CDR3 is made up of 15 amino acids. CDR3 sequence: CASSSPGTDKETQYF. CDR3 nucleotide sequence: TGTGCCAGCAGTTCCCCCGGGACAGACAAAGAGACCCAGTACTTC.

This chain joins TRBV7-2 and TRBJ1-3; no clear D gene. This CDR3 has 12 residues. Germline values: CDR1 SGHTA, CDR2 FQGNSA. Between the trimmed V and J ends, which lost 2 bases and 3 bases, there was a span of 2 bases. The CDR3 loop is CASSLYGNTIYF. In DNA, the CDR3 is TGTGCCAGCAGCTTATATGGAAACACCATATATTTT.

J is TRBJ1-2 and V is TRBV2; maybe TRBD1 (5 bases). The length of the CDR3 is 16 residues. V lost 6 bases, J lost 4 bases, and 21 bases lay in between. Germline CDR1 SNHLY, CDR2 FYNNEI. As DNA, the CDR3 is TGTGCCAGCAGCGACCCTTCGAAAGGGGCTGGCTATGGCTACACCTTC. The encoded protein is CASSDPSKGAGYGYTF.

In DNA, the CDR3 is TGCGCCAGCAGCCCGCGACCGATAACAGGGGAGACTAATGAAAAACTGTTTTTT. It translates to CASSPRPITGETNEKLFF. The gene calls are TRBV5-1 and TRBJ1-4, with 7 positions matching TRBD1. V shed 4 bases and J 2 bases; nucleotides not matched to a gene: 14. The CDR3 has 18 residues. In germline, CDR1 is SGHRS, CDR2 YFSETQ.

V gene TRBV6-1 combines with J gene TRBJ2-2; 8 nucleotides match TRBD1. Germline V gene lookup returns CDR1 MNHNS and CDR2 SASEGT. This CDR3 has 14 amino acids. CDR3 region: CAHGQGANTGELFF. The CDR3 nucleotides read TGTGCTCATGGACAGGGTGCGAACACCGGGGAGCTGTTTTTT.

The chain links TRBV4-1 to TRBJ2-5; D gene unclear. Germline V lookup: CDR1 MGHRA, CDR2 YSYEKL. The CDR3 contains 14 residues. The V and J ends lost 0 bases and 5 bases respectively, with 10 bases between them. The CDR3 sequence is CASSQDRVGETQYF. In DNA form, the CDR3 reads TGCGCCAGCAGCCAAGATCGGGTCGGGGAGACCCAGTACTTC.

The chain joins TRBV7-6 to TRBJ1-1, with unresolved D. This CDR3 comprises 15 residues. V was pared by 3 bases and J by 3 bases, with 14 bases between. Germline V gives CDR1 SGHVS, CDR2 FNYEAQ. In nucleotides, the CDR3 is TGTGCCAGCAGCTTCGGGCAAGGACTCGACACTGAAGCTTTCTTT. Protein product: CASSFGQGLDTEAFF.

The chain joins TRBV7-6 to TRBJ2-3; the match to TRBD2 covers 7 bases. This CDR3 has 19 residues. The germline gives CDR1 SGHVS, CDR2 FNYEAQ. The V and J ends lost 1 base and 0 bases, in that order; junction bases with no gene match: 13. Here the CDR3 DNA reads TGTGCCAGCAGCTTAGAGATACCATCCGGGACTACGAGCACAGATACGCAGTATTTT. Residues: CASSLEIPSGTTSTDTQYF.

As regards this clone: This same CDR3 is encoded by further DNA sequences in the sample. V usage is TRBV30 and J usage is TRBJ1-6; D is possibly TRBD1 (5 bases). The germline CDR1 and CDR2 sequences are GTSNPN and SVGIG (reference sequence). V lost 0 bases and J 0 bases, leaving 21 bases between the germline ends. The CDR3 consists of 20 residues. This chain's CDR3 is CAWSVIPPQGPSSYNSPLHF. The CDR3 DNA follows: TGTGCCTGGAGTGTAATACCCCCTCAGGGCCCCAGCTCCTATAATTCACCCCTCCACTTT.

Notes on this clone: Other DNA sequences within the sample encode an identical CDR3. The chain couples TRBV29-1 to TRBJ1-1, with D hard to call. V was pared by 4 bases and J by 4 bases, with 19 bases between. Germline CDR1 is SQVTM and CDR2 is ANQGSEA. This CDR3 spans 15 amino acids. CDR3 sequence (DNA): TGCAGCGTTGTACAAAAAGTCCCTGGAGGCACTGAAGCTTTCTTT. It is translated as CSVVQKVPGGTEAFF.